The 24 T cell receptor beta chains presented below share a single source sample, sequenced in a study of T-cell reconstitution after alpha-beta-depleted transplantation in children. This sample's TCRbeta library carried unique molecular identifier barcodes. TCRdb reprocessed the PCR reads with MiXCR, giving one entry per CDR3 protein. The table lists roughly 500,000 distinct CDR3 sequences, roughly an eighth of them singletons, with about 5.6% in the top ten. The sequencing here drew on PBMCs from the stem cell graft donor, taken from the stem cell graft. The receptor source for this set is a human donor who donated a stem cell graft to a child with combined immunodeficiency.

The chain links TRBV5-6 to TRBJ2-7; D not certain. Deletions cut 3 bases from V and 5 bases from J, with 6 bases between. The CDR3 is made up of 11 amino acids. Germline V CDR1 and CDR2: SGHDT, YYEEEE. CDR3 nucleotide sequence: TGTGCCAGCAGCTACCAACACGAGCAGTACTTC. Translating it yields CASSYQHEQYF. The variable domain in full, completed from reference TRBV5-6 and TRBJ2-7, reads DAGVTQSPTHLIKTRGQQVTLRCSPKSGHDTVSWYQQALGQGPQFIFQYYEEEERQRGNFPDRFSGHQFPNYSSELNVNALLLGDSALYLCASSYQHEQYFGPGTRLTVT.

The chain's CDR3 is CASSPGLAGANTYEQYF. CDR3 coding DNA: TGCGCCAGCAGCCCGGGTCTAGCGGGAGCCAACACCTACGAGCAGTACTTC. J is TRBJ2-7 and V is TRBV5-1; 10 bases are shared with TRBD2. The germline V gene has CDR1 SGHRS and CDR2 YFSETQ. The CDR3 is 17 amino acids. Trimming removed 4 bases from V and 2 bases from J; junction bases left unmatched: 12.

V usage is TRBV7-9 and J usage is TRBJ2-3; D is ambiguous. Trimming removed 1 base from V and 14 bases from J, with 13 bases in between. Germline CDR1 and CDR2: SEHNR and FQNEAQ (reference sequence). CDR3 length: 12 residues. The CDR3 nucleotides read TGTGCCAGCAGCTTAGAAGTCACTGGCAGGTATTTT. Translated, it gives CASSLEVTGRYF.

A few counts support this clonotype. The rearrangement links TRBV7-9 to TRBJ2-1; 12 bases are a match to TRBD2. With 6 bases clipped from V and 4 bases from J, the junction kept 7 bases outside the gene matches. CDR3 length equals 16 residues. The germline gives CDR1 SEHNR, CDR2 FQNEAQ (reference sequence). The CDR3 is CASRHPSGREYNEQFF. Written as DNA, the CDR3 is TGTGCCAGCAGGCATCCTAGCGGGAGGGAATACAATGAGCAGTTCTTC.

This clonotype was counted only a few times. V usage is TRBV6-5 and J usage is TRBJ2-7; the D gene could be TRBD1 or TRBD2 (6 bases each). Germline CDR1 reads MNHEY; CDR2 reads SVGAGI. The CDR3 extends over 12 amino acids. V lost 7 bases and J 7 bases, leaving 14 bases between the germline ends. CDR3 sequence reads: CASTARGLEQYF. The DNA for the CDR3 is TGTGCCAGCACCGCCCGGGGGCTTGAGCAGTACTTC.

The V and J genes are TRBV15 and TRBJ1-1; D unresolved. Germline V gene sequence: CDR1 LNHNV, CDR2 YYDKDF (reference sequence). CDR3 length equals 13 residues. Trimming stripped 3 bases from V and 7 bases from J, with 12 bases between. CDR3 amino acids: CATSSDPGFEAFF. CDR3 nucleotide sequence: TGTGCCACCAGCAGCGACCCCGGGTTTGAAGCTTTCTTT.

This clonotype was seen only a few times. V is TRBV7-3 and J is TRBJ2-1; 8 bases fit TRBD2. Germline V lookup: CDR1 SGHTA, CDR2 FQGTGA. The CDR3 runs 14 residues. V lost 1 base and J lost 6; bases outside the gene matches: 2. CDR3 protein: CASSLSGGSNEQFF. The CDR3 DNA is TGTGCCAGCAGCTTAAGCGGGGGGTCCAATGAGCAGTTCTTC.

This clonotype was found many times. The V gene is TRBV12-3 or TRBV12-4, the J gene TRBJ2-5, with D tentatively TRBD2 (6 bases). CDR3 length equals 16 residues. The V and J ends lost 5 bases and 2 bases respectively, with 18 bases between them. The CDR3 DNA follows: TGTGCCAGCAGTCCGCCGCGGGGTGGAATTCAAGAGACCCAGTACTTC. Protein: CASSPPRGGIQETQYF.

The chain links TRBV18 to TRBJ1-1; D is unclear. V was shortened by 4 bases and J by 5 bases, with 14 bases between the two germline ends. The germline CDR1 and CDR2 sequences are KGHSH and LQKENI. The CDR3 has 14 residues. Here the CDR3 reads CASSLRTVGTEAFF. The DNA for the CDR3 is TGTGCCAGCTCACTACGGACGGTGGGAACTGAAGCTTTCTTT.

This clonotype turned up a few times. The J gene is TRBJ1-6, the V gene TRBV5-1; D unclear. The length of the CDR3 is 15 residues. Trimming pared 1 base from V and 7 bases from J, leaving 12 bases between. Germline CDR1 and CDR2: SGHRS and YFSETQ. The CDR3 here is CASSLSIGPNSPLHF. The CDR3 DNA follows: TGCGCCAGCAGCTTGTCGATAGGCCCAAATTCACCCCTCCACTTT. The full variable domain, in which reference TRBV5-1 and TRBJ1-6 provide the parts outside the CDR3, is KAGVTQTPRYLIKTRGQQVTLSCSPISGHRSVSWYQQTPGQGLQFLFEYFSETQRNKGNFPGRFSGRQFSNSRSEMNVSTLELGDSALYLCASSLSIGPNSPLHFGNGTRLTVT.

J is TRBJ2-7 and V is TRBV6-5; tentative D call: TRBD2 (5 bases). Germline lookup yields CDR1 MNHEY and CDR2 SVGAGI. The V and J ends lost 0 bases and 3 bases respectively, with 6 bases between them. The CDR3 consists of 13 residues. CDR3 DNA sequence: TGTGCCAGCAGTTACTCGGAGGACTACGAGCAGTACTTC. Protein: CASSYSEDYEQYF.

This clonotype was picked up a small number of times. The V gene is TRBV20-1, the J gene TRBJ2-1, with TRBD1 matching over 7 bases. The germline CDR1 and CDR2 sequences are DFQATT and SNEGSKA (reference sequence). Unmatched junction bases numbered 13, after V lost 0 bases and J lost 8 bases. The CDR3 contains 16 residues. CDR3 coding DNA: TGCAGTGCTAGAGATCTGTCGGGACAGAATTTGGATGAGCAGTTCTTC. Translated: CSARDLSGQNLDEQFF.

This clonotype has ten or more counts. V and J are TRBV12-3 or TRBV12-4 and TRBJ1-3; 7 positions agree with TRBD1. This CDR3 has 15 residues. Unmatched junction bases numbered 3, after V lost 4 bases and J lost 0 bases. DNA of the CDR3: TGTGCCAGCAGTTCGGGACAGCGCTCTGGAAACACCATATATTTT. It is translated as CASSSGQRSGNTIYF.

This clonotype was counted a few times. The rearrangement links TRBV6-2 or TRBV6-3 to TRBJ2-3, with TRBD2 as a possible D gene (7 bases). Trimming cost V 6 bases and J 1 base, with 20 bases left between them. CDR3 size: 17 residues. Germline V gene data show CDR1 as MNHEY and CDR2 as SVGEGT. Here the CDR3 DNA reads TGTGCCAGCAGCCCACAGGGCGCGGGAGATGGCACAGATACGCAGTATTTT. Its protein product is CASSPQGAGDGTDTQYF.

The chain recombines TRBV12-3 or TRBV12-4 with TRBJ2-7; D is undetermined. V dropped 3 bases and J dropped 2 bases, with 11 bases sitting between them. The CDR3 consists of 14 residues. CDR3 in amino acids: CASSFGLPTYEQYF. In nucleotides, the CDR3 is TGTGCCAGCAGTTTTGGGCTCCCAACCTACGAGCAGTACTTC.

This clonotype has at least ten counts. The V call is TRBV6-5, the J call TRBJ2-5; 7 nucleotides match TRBD2. V was clipped by 2 bases and J by 2 bases; unmatched bases: 8. This CDR3 is built from 16 residues. Germline V gives CDR1 MNHEY, CDR2 SVGAGI. In DNA, the CDR3 is TGTGCCAGCAGTTACGGGGCGGGAGTCTGGCAAGAGACCCAGTACTTC. Residues: CASSYGAGVWQETQYF.

CDR3 sequence: CASNRGENEQFF. CDR3 sequence (DNA): TGTGCCAGCAACAGGGGAGAGAATGAGCAGTTCTTC. The chain links TRBV2 to TRBJ2-1, with TRBD1 matching 7 bases. Germline-derived CDR1 and CDR2 are SNHLY and FYNNEI. CDR3 length equals 12 residues. V was pared by 7 bases and J by 7 bases, with 4 bases of the junction left unmatched.

The J gene is TRBJ2-7, the V gene TRBV20-1; D gene uncertain. Germline CDR1 is DFQATT and CDR2 is SNEGSKA (reference sequence). V was clipped by 0 bases and J by 2 bases, with 8 bases between them. The CDR3 covers 13 residues. The CDR3 reads CSARDRVTYEQYF. The CDR3 nucleotides read TGCAGTGCTAGAGACCGAGTAACCTACGAGCAGTACTTC.

The sample holds many counts of this clonotype. This chain uses TRBV12-3 or TRBV12-4 with TRBJ2-4; D is uncertain. V was shortened by 3 bases and J by 9 bases, with 12 bases between the two germline ends. The length of the CDR3 is 13 residues. CDR3 coding DNA: TGTGCCAGCAGTTTTAAAGCCGATGGCATTCAGTACTTC. Its protein is CASSFKADGIQYF.

At least ten counts were recorded for this clonotype. The chain links TRBV6-5 to TRBJ1-4; no definite D call. Germline V gives CDR1 MNHEY, CDR2 SVGAGI. The CDR3 has 17 residues. The ends were cut back, 0 bases at V and 0 bases at J, with 11 bases in the middle. CDR3 nucleotides: TGTGCCAGCAGTTACTCAACGGACCAGCCAACTAATGAAAAACTGTTTTTT. Protein sequence: CASSYSTDQPTNEKLFF.

The chain employs TRBV5-1 and TRBJ2-2; 7 nucleotides match TRBD1. Trimming at V came to 0 bases and at J to 4 bases, leaving 6 bases not matched to a gene. Germline assignment: CDR1 SGHRS and CDR2 YFSETQ. The CDR3 is 16 residues long. CDR3: CASSLDPTGTTGELFF. The CDR3 coding sequence is TGCGCCAGCAGCTTGGACCCGACAGGGACCACCGGGGAGCTGTTTTTT.

This clonotype was observed at least ten times. The chain couples TRBV10-2 to TRBJ2-7; TRBD2 agrees at 8 bases. V lost 0 bases and J lost 2; bases outside the gene matches: 6. Per the germline V gene, CDR1 is WSHSY and CDR2 is SAAADI. The CDR3 covers 16 residues. This chain's CDR3 is CASSESLLAETYEQYF. CDR3 DNA sequence: TGCGCCAGCAGTGAGTCGTTACTAGCGGAAACCTACGAGCAGTACTTC.

This clonotype was recorded a few times. The CDR3 reads CASSLAGQASGYTF. The CDR3, as DNA: TGTGCCAGCAGCTTAGCGGGACAAGCATCCGGCTACACCTTC. The V call is TRBV7-2, the J call TRBJ1-2, with D perhaps TRBD1 (6 bases). This CDR3 region has 14 residues. Germline V gene data show CDR1 as SGHTA and CDR2 as FQGNSA. V was pared by 0 bases and J by 8 bases, with 13 bases between.

This clonotype has a single count. The chain links TRBV4-2 to TRBJ2-2; 9 bases agree with TRBD1. The V segment lost 9 bases and the J segment 2 bases; nucleotides outside the gene matches: 10. CDR1 and CDR2 (germline): LGHNA, YNFKEQ. CDR3 length: 16 amino acids. The CDR3 nucleotides are TGTGCCAGGAGCGCTCGACAGGGGGAAAACACCGGGGAGCTGTTTTTT. This translates into CARSARQGENTGELFF.